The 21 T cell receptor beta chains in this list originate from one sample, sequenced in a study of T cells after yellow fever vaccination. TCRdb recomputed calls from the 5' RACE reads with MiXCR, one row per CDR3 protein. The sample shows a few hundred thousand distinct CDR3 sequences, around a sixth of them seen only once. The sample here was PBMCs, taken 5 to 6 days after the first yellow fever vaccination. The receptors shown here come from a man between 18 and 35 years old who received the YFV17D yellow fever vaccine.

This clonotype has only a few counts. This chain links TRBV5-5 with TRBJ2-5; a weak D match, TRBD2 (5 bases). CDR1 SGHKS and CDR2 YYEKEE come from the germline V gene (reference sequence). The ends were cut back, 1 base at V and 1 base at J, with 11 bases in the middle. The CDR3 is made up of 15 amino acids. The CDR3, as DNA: TGTGCCAGCAGCTTGCCATCGGGGTCCCAAGAGACCCAGTACTTC. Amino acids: CASSLPSGSQETQYF.

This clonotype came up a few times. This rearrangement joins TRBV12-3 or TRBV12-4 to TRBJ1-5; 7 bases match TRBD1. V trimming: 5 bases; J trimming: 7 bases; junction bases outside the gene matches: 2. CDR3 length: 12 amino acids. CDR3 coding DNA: TGTGCCAGCAGTCGGACAGGCCAGCCCCAGCATTTT. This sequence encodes CASSRTGQPQHF.

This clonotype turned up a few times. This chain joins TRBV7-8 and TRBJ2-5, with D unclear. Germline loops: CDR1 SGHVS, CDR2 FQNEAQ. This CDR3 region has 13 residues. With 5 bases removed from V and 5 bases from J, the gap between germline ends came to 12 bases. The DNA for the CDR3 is TGTGCCAGCAGCCCACTTAGGGTGGAGACCCAGTACTTC. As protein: CASSPLRVETQYF. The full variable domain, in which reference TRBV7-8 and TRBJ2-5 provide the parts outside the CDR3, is GAGVSQSPRYKVAKRGQDVALRCDPISGHVSLFWYQQALGQGPEFLTYFQNEAQLDKSGLPSDRFFAERPEGSVSTLKIQRTQQEDSAVYLCASSPLRVETQYFGPGTRLLVL.

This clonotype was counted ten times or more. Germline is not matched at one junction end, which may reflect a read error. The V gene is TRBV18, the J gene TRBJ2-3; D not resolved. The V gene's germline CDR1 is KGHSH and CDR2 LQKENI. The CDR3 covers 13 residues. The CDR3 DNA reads TGTGCCAGCTCACCGGGGAACACAGATGCGCAGTATTTT. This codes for CASSPGNTDAQYF.

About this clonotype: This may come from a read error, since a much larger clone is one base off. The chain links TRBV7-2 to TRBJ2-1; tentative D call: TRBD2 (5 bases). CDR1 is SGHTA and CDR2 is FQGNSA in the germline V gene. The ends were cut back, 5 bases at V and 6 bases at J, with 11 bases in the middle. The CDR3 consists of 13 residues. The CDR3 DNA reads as TGTGCCAGCAGCGAAACTAGACTCAATGAGCAGTTCTTC. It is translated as CASSETRLNEQFF.

The CDR3 is CAISTRGAGGNTIYF. The DNA for the CDR3 is TGTGCCATCAGCACCCGGGGGGCAGGAGGAAACACCATATATTTT. The rearrangement links TRBV10-3 to TRBJ1-3; maybe TRBD1 (6 bases). Trimming removed 6 bases at V and 4 bases at J, with 16 bases between. The germline CDR1 and CDR2 sequences are ENHRY and SYGVKD. The CDR3 runs to 15 residues.

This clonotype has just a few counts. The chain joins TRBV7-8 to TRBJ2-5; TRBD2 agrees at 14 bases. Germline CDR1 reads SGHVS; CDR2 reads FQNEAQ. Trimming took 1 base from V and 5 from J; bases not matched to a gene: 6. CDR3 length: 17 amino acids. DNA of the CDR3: TGTGCCAGCAGCTTAGTCCGACTAGCGGGGGGGCCCGAGACCCAGTACTTC. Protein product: CASSLVRLAGGPETQYF.

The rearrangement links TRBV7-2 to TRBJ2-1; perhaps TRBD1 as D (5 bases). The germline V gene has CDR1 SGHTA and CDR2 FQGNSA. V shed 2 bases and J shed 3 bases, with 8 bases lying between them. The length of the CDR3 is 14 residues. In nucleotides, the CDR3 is TGTGCCAGCAGCTTACAGGGTAACTACAATGAGCAGTTCTTC. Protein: CASSLQGNYNEQFF.

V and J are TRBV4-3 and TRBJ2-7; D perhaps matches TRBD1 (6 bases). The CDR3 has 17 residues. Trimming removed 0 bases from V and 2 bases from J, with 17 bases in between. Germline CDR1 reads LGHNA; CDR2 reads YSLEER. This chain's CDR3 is CASSQDRDIHLAYEQYF. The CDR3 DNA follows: TGCGCCAGCAGCCAAGACCGGGACATCCACCTCGCCTACGAGCAGTACTTC.

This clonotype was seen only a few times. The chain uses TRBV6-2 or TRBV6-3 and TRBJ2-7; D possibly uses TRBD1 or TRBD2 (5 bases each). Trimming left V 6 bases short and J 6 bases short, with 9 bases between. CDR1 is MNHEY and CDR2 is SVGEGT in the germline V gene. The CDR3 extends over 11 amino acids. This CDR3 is CASSFGTEQYV. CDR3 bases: TGTGCCAGCAGCTTTGGGACCGAGCAGTACGTC.

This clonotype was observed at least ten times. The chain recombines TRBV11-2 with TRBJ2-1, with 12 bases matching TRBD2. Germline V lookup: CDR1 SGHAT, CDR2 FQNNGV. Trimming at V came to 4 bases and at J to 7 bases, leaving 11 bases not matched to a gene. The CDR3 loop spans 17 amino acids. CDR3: CASSSTSSGGAYNEQFF. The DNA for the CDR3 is TGTGCCAGCAGCTCTACTTCTAGCGGGGGGGCTTATAATGAGCAGTTCTTC.

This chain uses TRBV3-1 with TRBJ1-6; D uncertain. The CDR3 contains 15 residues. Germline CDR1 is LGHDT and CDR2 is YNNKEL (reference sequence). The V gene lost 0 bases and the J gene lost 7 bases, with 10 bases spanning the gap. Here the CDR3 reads CASSQERTGNSPLHF. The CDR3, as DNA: TGTGCCAGCAGCCAAGAAAGGACGGGAAATTCACCCCTCCACTTT.

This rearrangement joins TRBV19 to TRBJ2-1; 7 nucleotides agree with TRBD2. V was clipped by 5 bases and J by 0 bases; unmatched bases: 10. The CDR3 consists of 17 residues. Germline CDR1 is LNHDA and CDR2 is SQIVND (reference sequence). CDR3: CASSPRGGASSYNEQFF. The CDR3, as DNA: TGTGCCAGTAGTCCCCGGGGAGGGGCGAGCTCCTACAATGAGCAGTTCTTC.

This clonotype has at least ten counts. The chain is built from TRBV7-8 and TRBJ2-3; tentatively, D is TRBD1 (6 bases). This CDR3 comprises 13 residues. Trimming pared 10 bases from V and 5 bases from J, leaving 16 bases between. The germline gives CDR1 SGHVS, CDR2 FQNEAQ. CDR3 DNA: TGTGCCACAGGGGACGGAGCAAGAGATACGCAGTATTTT. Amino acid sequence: CATGDGARDTQYF. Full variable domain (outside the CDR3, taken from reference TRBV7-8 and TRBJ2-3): GAGVSQSPRYKVAKRGQDVALRCDPISGHVSLFWYQQALGQGPEFLTYFQNEAQLDKSGLPSDRFFAERPEGSVSTLKIQRTQQEDSAVYLCATGDGARDTQYFGPGTRLTVL.

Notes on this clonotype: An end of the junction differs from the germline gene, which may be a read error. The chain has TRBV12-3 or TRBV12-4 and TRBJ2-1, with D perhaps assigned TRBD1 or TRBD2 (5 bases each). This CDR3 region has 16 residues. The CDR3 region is CASSLGPPLSYNEQFF. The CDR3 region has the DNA TGTGCCAGCAGCCTGGGACCCCCCCTCTCCTACAACGAGCAGTTCTTC.

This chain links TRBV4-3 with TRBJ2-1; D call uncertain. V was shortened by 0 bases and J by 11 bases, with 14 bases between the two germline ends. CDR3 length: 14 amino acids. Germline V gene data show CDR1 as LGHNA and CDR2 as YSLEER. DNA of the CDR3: TGCGCCAGCAGCCAAGATCGGGTAGGGTTTCAGCAGTTCTTC. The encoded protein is CASSQDRVGFQQFF.

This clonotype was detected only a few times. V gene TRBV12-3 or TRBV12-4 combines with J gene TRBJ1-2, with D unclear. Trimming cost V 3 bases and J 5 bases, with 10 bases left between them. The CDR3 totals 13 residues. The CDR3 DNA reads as TGTGCCAGCAGTTTGTACGGGGAATATGGCTACACCTTC. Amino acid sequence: CASSLYGEYGYTF.

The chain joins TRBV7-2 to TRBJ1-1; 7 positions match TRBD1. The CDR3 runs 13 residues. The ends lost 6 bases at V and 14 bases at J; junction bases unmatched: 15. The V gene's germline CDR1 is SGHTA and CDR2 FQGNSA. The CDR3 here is CASRQTGLGDSFF. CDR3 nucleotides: TGTGCCAGCAGACAGACAGGGTTGGGTGACTCCTTCTTT.

In nucleotides, the CDR3 is TGTGCCAGCAGTGTTAATGAGGAAGATACGCAGTATTTT. This sequence encodes CASSVNEEDTQYF. The V call is TRBV2, the J call TRBJ2-3; unclear D gene. The CDR3 totals 13 residues. The germline gives CDR1 SNHLY, CDR2 FYNNEI. With 4 bases removed from V and 5 bases from J, the gap between germline ends came to 10 bases.

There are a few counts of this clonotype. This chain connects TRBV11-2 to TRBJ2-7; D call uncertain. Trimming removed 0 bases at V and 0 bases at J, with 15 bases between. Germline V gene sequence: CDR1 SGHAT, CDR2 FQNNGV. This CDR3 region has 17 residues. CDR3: CASSLEQYPFSSYEQYV. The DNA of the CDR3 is TGTGCCAGCAGCTTAGAACAATACCCTTTTAGCTCCTACGAGCAGTACGTC.

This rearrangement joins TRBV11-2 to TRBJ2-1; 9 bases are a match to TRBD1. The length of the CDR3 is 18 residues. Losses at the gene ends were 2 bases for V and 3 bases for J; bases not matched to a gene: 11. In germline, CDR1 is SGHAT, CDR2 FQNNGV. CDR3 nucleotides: TGTGCCAGCAGCTTACTGTCGGGCGGGACAGGGTTCTACAATGAGCAGTTCTTC. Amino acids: CASSLLSGGTGFYNEQFF.